The rows below give T cell receptor beta chains drawn from one sample of a study of vaccination and CD4 T cells after COVID-19. These receptors have no identified antigens. TCRdb used MiXCR to reprocess the PCR reads, holding one entry per CDR3 protein. The table includes fewer than 30,000 distinct CDR3 sequences, about 66% detected once. Sample: CD4+ T cells from blood, cultured in vitro, taken after SARS-CoV-2 vaccination. Receptor source: a human donor who received a COVID-19 vaccine. The CDR3 runs from the conserved cysteine through the conserved F or W. The D gene is left open where the match is weak. Where a row states a size, it is once, few, many or the class of an expanded clone; other rows omit it.

clone_size	d_call	v_call	j_call	cdr3_nt	cdr3_aa
.	.	TRBV2	TRBJ1-2	TGTGCCAGCAGTCCAACAGGCGTCGGGGGCTACACCTTC	CASSPTGVGGYTF
.	TRBD2	TRBV5-4	TRBJ2-3	TGTGCCAGCAGCTTGTCCCGGGGGGAGGCAGATACGCAGTATTTT	CASSLSRGEADTQYF
.	TRBD1	TRBV20-1	TRBJ1-5	TGCAGTGTCGCCTTGGGACAGGAAAGTCAGCGCCAGCATTTT	CSVALGQESQRQHF
few	.	TRBV6-1	TRBJ1-2	TGTGCCAGCAGTCGCGTTGGTCGTCTTGACTATGGCTACACCTTC	CASSRVGRLDYGYTF
once	TRBD2	TRBV15	TRBJ2-2	TGTGCCACCAGCAGAGAAAGGGCCGGGCTGGTGGGGGGGTTGAACACCGGGGAGCTGTTTTTT	CATSRERAGLVGGLNTGELFF
.	TRBD2	TRBV20-1	TRBJ2-7	TGCAGTGCCATTCGGGGGGGGACCTACGAGCAGTACTTC	CSAIRGGTYEQYF
.	TRBD2	TRBV5-1	TRBJ2-5	TGCGCCAGCGCCTATAGCGGGGGGGCCCAAGAGACCCAGTACTTC	CASAYSGGAQETQYF
.	.	TRBV6-1	TRBJ1-5	TGTGCCAGCAGTGAAGCTTTTGGACGTATTCAGCCCCAGCATTTT	CASSEAFGRIQPQHF
.	.	TRBV7-9	TRBJ2-5	TGTGCCAGCAGCCTGGCGCGTAACAGCGAGACCCAGTACTTC	CASSLARNSETQYF
.	.	TRBV6-1	TRBJ1-1	TGTGCCAGCAGTAACGACAGGATGGGCACTGAAGCTTTCTTT	CASSNDRMGTEAFF
.	.	TRBV6-1	TRBJ1-6	TGTGCCAGCGCCAGGATTAATTCACCCCTCCACTTT	CASARINSPLHF
.	.	TRBV10-2	TRBJ2-3	TGCGCCAGCAAAACAGGTGTACTAGCAGTCGCAGATACGCAGTATTTT	CASKTGVLAVADTQYF
.	.	TRBV6-2/TRBV6-3	TRBJ1-6	TGTGCCAGCAGTTACTCGGCGGGGGTAAGCTCCTATAATTCACCCCTCCACTTT	CASSYSAGVSSYNSPLHF
.	.	TRBV20-1	TRBJ2-5	TGCAGTGCTAACGGAAGGCCACAAGAGACCCAGTACTTC	CSANGRPQETQYF
.	.	TRBV5-4	TRBJ2-7	TGTGCCAGCAGCTTAATTGGGAAGGGCTACGAGCAGTACTTC	CASSLIGKGYEQYF
.	TRBD2	TRBV5-1	TRBJ2-3	TGCGCCAGCAGCCCTCTACTAGCGGTCGCAGATACGCAGTATTTT	CASSPLLAVADTQYF
.	.	TRBV6-1	TRBJ2-2	TGTGCCAGCAGTCCTCGATGGGGGGCGTCCGGGGAGCTGTTTTTT	CASSPRWGASGELFF
.	.	TRBV7-2	TRBJ1-1	TGTGCCAGCAGCTCAGGGGCGGACACTGAAGCTTTCTTT	CASSSGADTEAFF
few	.	TRBV24-1	TRBJ1-2	TGTGCCACCAGTGACCAGGGAATTGGCTACACCTTC	CATSDQGIGYTF
.	TRBD2	TRBV4-1	TRBJ2-1	TGCGCCAGCAGCCAAGGCAAGCGGGGACCCTACAATGAGCAGTTCTTC	CASSQGKRGPYNEQFF
.	.	TRBV11-3	TRBJ2-5	TGTGCCAGCAGCTTGATAGGATACCAAGAGACCCAGTACTTC	CASSLIGYQETQYF
.	.	TRBV20-1	TRBJ1-1	TGCAGTGCTAGAAGTGGACGGACCAAAATCGAAGCTTTCTTT	CSARSGRTKIEAFF
.	TRBD2	TRBV19	TRBJ2-1	TGTGCCAGTAGTATGGGAGCCGGGAGGGAGCAGTTCTTC	CASSMGAGREQFF
few	.	TRBV6-5	TRBJ1-6	TGTGCCAGCAGTTACTTATGGAGCTCCTATAATTCACCCCTCCACTTT	CASSYLWSSYNSPLHF
.	.	TRBV10-1	TRBJ2-3	TGCGCCAGCAGTGAGGACCACACAGATACGCAGTATTTT	CASSEDHTDTQYF
few	TRBD1	TRBV10-3	TRBJ1-2	TGTGCCATCAGCTCGGACAGGGAAGGGGGTGGCTACACCTTC	CAISSDREGGGYTF
few	.	TRBV27	TRBJ1-2	TGTGCCAGCAGCCTTAACCCCAGAAGATATGGCTACACCTTC	CASSLNPRRYGYTF
.	TRBD1	TRBV18	TRBJ2-3	TGTGCCAGCTCACAAGGACAGGGGGCATTCGATACGCAGTATTTT	CASSQGQGAFDTQYF
.	.	TRBV10-3	TRBJ1-3	TGTGCCAGCAGTGAAATCTGGGGCTCCGGAAACACCATATATTTT	CASSEIWGSGNTIYF
.	TRBD2	TRBV11-2	TRBJ2-3	TGTGCCAGCAGCTTGGGACTAGCGGGGTGGGGGACAGATACGCAGTATTTT	CASSLGLAGWGTDTQYF
.	.	TRBV6-1	TRBJ2-7	TGTGCCAGCAGTGAAGGGAACAGTCCTGACGAGCAGTACTTC	CASSEGNSPDEQYF
few	.	TRBV12-3/TRBV12-4	TRBJ1-1	TGTGCCAGCAGTTCCGACGGAGTGAACACTGAAGCTTTCTTT	CASSSDGVNTEAFF
few	TRBD2	TRBV20-1	TRBJ2-5	TGCAGTGCTACTGGGACTAGCGGGGGGCCCGGTGACCAGTACTTC	CSATGTSGGPGDQYF
.	.	TRBV12-3/TRBV12-4	TRBJ2-3	TGTGCCAGCAGCCTTAGGCAGGGGACGGATACGCAGTATTTT	CASSLRQGTDTQYF
few	.	TRBV20-1	TRBJ2-3	TGCAGTGCTAGAGAAGGGGTGAGCACAGATACGCAGTATTTT	CSAREGVSTDTQYF
few	.	TRBV5-1	TRBJ1-4	TGCGCCAGCAGCTTGGGGACAGCTAATGAAAAACTGTTTTTT	CASSLGTANEKLFF
.	TRBD2	TRBV28	TRBJ2-2	TGTGCCAGCAGTATATGGACTAGCGGGGGCGTCACCGGGGAGCTGTTTTTT	CASSIWTSGGVTGELFF
.	.	TRBV27	TRBJ2-7	TGTGCCAGCAGTTTATCGACCGTCGGACGGCAGTACTTC	CASSLSTVGRQYF
.	.	TRBV18	TRBJ1-1	TGTGCCAGCTCACCCGGGACGGCGCTCGGAGCTTTCTTT	CASSPGTALGAFF
.	.	TRBV24-1	TRBJ2-3	TGTGCCACCAGTGTTAGTGCTAGCACAGATACGCAGTATTTT	CATSVSASTDTQYF
.	TRBD1	TRBV12-3/TRBV12-4	TRBJ1-5	TGTGCCAGCAGTTTTGGGGGACAGTTCAATCAGCCCCAGCATTTT	CASSFGGQFNQPQHF
.	TRBD2	TRBV5-1	TRBJ2-5	TGCGCCAGCAGCTTGGAGCGGGGGGGTGGAGAGACCCAGTACTTC	CASSLERGGGETQYF
.	.	TRBV6-1	TRBJ1-5	TGTGCCAGCAGAAAGGTAGCAAATCAGCCCCAGCATTTT	CASRKVANQPQHF
.	.	TRBV19	TRBJ1-2	TGTGCCAGTAGTATAGCGCGCCAGGACGCTAACTATGGCTACACCTTC	CASSIARQDANYGYTF
.	TRBD1	TRBV24-1	TRBJ2-3	TGTGCCACCAGTGATTTGCCCCGGGGACAGGGGGCAGATACGCAGTATTTT	CATSDLPRGQGADTQYF
.	.	TRBV18	TRBJ2-3	TGTGCCAGCTCACCACAGGCGGGCGACACCGGCGATACGCAGTATTTT	CASSPQAGDTGDTQYF
few	.	TRBV7-8	TRBJ1-6	TGTGCCAGCAGCGACCGGGACCGAAATTCACCCCTCCACTTT	CASSDRDRNSPLHF
.	TRBD1	TRBV20-1	TRBJ1-2	TGCAGTGCTAGGGATCCCGGGACAGGGGCTAACTATGGCTACACCTTC	CSARDPGTGANYGYTF
.	TRBD2	TRBV24-1	TRBJ2-1	TGTGCCACCAGTGACTCTACTAGCGGGGGCTCCATGTATGAGCAGTTCTTC	CATSDSTSGGSMYEQFF